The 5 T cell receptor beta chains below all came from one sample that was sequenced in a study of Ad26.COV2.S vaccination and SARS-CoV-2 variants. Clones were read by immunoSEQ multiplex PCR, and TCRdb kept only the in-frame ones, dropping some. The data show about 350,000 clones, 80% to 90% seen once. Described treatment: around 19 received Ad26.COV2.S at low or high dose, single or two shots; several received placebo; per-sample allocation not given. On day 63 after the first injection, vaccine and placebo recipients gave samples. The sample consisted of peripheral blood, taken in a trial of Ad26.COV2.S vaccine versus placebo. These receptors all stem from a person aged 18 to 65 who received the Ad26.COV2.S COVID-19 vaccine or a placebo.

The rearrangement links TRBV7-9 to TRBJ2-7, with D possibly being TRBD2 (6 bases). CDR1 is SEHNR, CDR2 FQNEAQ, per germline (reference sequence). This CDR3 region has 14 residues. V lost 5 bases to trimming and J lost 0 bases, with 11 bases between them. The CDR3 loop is CASSAAGSSYEQYF. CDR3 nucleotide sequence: TGTGCCAGCAGCGCCGCGGGAAGCTCCTACGAGCAGTACTTC.

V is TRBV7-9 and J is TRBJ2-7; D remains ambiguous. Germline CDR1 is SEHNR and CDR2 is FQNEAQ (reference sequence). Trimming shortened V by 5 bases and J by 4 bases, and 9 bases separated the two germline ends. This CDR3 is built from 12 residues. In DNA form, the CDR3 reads TGTGCCAGCAGCCCACTCGGATACGAGCAGTACTTC. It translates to CASSPLGYEQYF.

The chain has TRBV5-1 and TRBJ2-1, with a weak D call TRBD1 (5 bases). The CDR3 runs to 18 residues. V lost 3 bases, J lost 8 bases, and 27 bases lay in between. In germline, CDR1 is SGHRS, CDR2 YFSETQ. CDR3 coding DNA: TGCGCCAGCAGCTCGACTCGTGACAGCGAATACGGTATGGATGAGCAGTTCTTC. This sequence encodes CASSSTRDSEYGMDEQFF.

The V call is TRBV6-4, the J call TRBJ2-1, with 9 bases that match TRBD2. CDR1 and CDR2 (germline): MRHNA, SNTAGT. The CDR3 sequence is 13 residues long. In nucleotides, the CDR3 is TGTGACAAGCGGGGGGCACCTTCATATGAGCAGTTCTTC. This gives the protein CDKRGAPSYEQFF.

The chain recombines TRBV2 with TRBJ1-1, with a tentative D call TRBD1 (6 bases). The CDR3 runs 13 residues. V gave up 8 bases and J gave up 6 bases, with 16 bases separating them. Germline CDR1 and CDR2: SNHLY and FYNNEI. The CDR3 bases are TGTGCCAGCGGGGGTACAGGGCTTGCTGAAGCTTTCTTT. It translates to CASGGTGLAEAFF. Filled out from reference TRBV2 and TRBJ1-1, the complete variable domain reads EPEVTQTPSHQVTQMGQEVILRCVPISNHLYFYWYRQILGQKVEFLVSFYNNEISEKSEIFDDQFSVERPDGSNFTLKIRSTKLEDSAMYFCASGGTGLAEAFFGQGTRLTVV.